The rows below give T cell receptor beta chains drawn from one sample of a study of T cell changes during pregnancy in multiple sclerosis. Assay: immunoSEQ multiplex PCR; the TCRdb copy retains only in-frame clones and omits some. This repertoire shows approximately 72,000 clones, roughly 90% found once; its top ten account for under 2%. This sample comprised peripheral blood, obtained in the first trimester of pregnancy. The receptors were sampled from a female donor in good health, enrolled as a control in a pregnancy study. The CDR3 runs from the conserved cysteine through the conserved F or W. The D gene is left open where the match is weak. Size is omitted from some rows. Given values are once, few, many or a class for expanded clones.

J	V	size	D	CDR3	DNA
TRBJ2-7	TRBV7-6	.	.	CASSLAASHVKVEQYF	TGTGCCAGCAGCTTAGCGGCTTCCCATGTAAAAGTCGAGCAGTACTTC
TRBJ1-1	TRBV19	.	TRBD1	CASNPRDRGSVNTEAFF	TGTGCCAGCAACCCCCGGGACAGGGGATCCGTGAACACTGAAGCTTTCTTT
TRBJ2-1	TRBV6-1	.	.	CASSERGDSREQFF	TGTGCCAGCAGTGAAAGAGGAGATTCTAGGGAGCAGTTCTTC
TRBJ1-2	TRBV5-1	.	TRBD1	CASSGDRGSYGYTF	TGCGCCAGCAGCGGAGACAGGGGTAGCTATGGCTACACCTTC
TRBJ2-5	TRBV7-8	once	.	CASRPRVQETQYF	TGTGCCAGCAGGCCCAGGGTCCAAGAGACCCAGTACTTC
TRBJ1-1	TRBV6-5	once	.	CASSTGTGNTEAFF	TGTGCCAGCAGTACAGGGACCGGGAACACTGAAGCTTTCTTT
TRBJ2-7	TRBV6-6	.	.	CASSQGLLGYEQYF	TGTGCCAGCAGTCAGGGCCTTCTAGGGTACGAGCAGTACTTC
TRBJ2-5	TRBV5-1	.	TRBD2	CASSEGLAGYAATQYF	TGCGCCAGCAGCGAGGGACTAGCGGGGTACGCTGCAACCCAGTACTTC
TRBJ2-7	TRBV5-6	once	TRBD1	CASSFLTGSYEQYF	TGTGCCAGCAGCTTTTTGACAGGGTCCTACGAGCAGTACTTC
TRBJ2-5	TRBV28	.	.	CATTVERQETQYF	TGTGCCACCACAGTCGAAAGACAAGAGACCCAGTACTTC
TRBJ1-4	TRBV28	once	.	CASSLPGAEELFF	TGTGCCAGCAGCCTGCCTGGGGCCGAGGAACTGTTTTTT
TRBJ1-4	TRBV4-2	.	TRBD1	CASSQDVSGGVGEKLFF	TGTGCCAGCAGCCAAGATGTTTCAGGGGGCGTAGGTGAAAAACTGTTTTTT
TRBJ2-2	TRBV6-5	.	.	CASTSFRGISGELFF	TGTGCCAGCACCTCCTTTAGGGGGATTAGCGGGGAGCTGTTTTTT
TRBJ2-5	TRBV30	.	.	CAWQRGRTPTQYF	TGTGCCTGGCAACGGGGTCGAACCCCGACCCAGTACTTC
TRBJ2-7	TRBV4-1	.	TRBD2	CASSQDEREAYEQYF	TGCGCCAGCAGCCAAGATGAGCGGGAGGCGTACGAGCAGTACTTC
TRBJ2-7	TRBV28	.	.	CASSLDSVYEQYF	TGTGCCAGCAGTTTAGACAGTGTCTACGAGCAGTACTTC
TRBJ1-4	TRBV2	.	.	CASSEEWVNEKLFF	TGTGCCAGCAGTGAGGAGTGGGTTAATGAAAAACTGTTTTTT
TRBJ2-7	TRBV19	.	.	CASRDSASSYEQYF	TGTGCCAGTAGGGACAGCGCTTCCTCCTACGAGCAGTACTTC
TRBJ2-7	TRBV30	.	TRBD1	CAWSGEGQGLTYEQYF	TGTGCCTGGAGCGGGGAGGGACAGGGTTTGACCTACGAGCAGTACTTC
TRBJ2-1	TRBV18	.	.	CASSPGGEENNEQFF	TGTGCCAGCTCACCGGGAGGAGAGGAGAACAATGAGCAGTTCTTC
TRBJ2-7	TRBV7-9	.	.	CASSTDYGSVYEQYF	TGTGCCAGCAGCACAGACTATGGGTCTGTCTACGAGCAGTACTTC
TRBJ1-2	TRBV27	.	TRBD1	CASSPGTGVGYTF	TGTGCCAGCAGTCCGGGGACAGGGGTCGGCTACACCTTC
TRBJ1-4	TRBV28	.	TRBD1	CASSPGDRAEKLFF	TGTGCCAGCAGCCCAGGGGACAGGGCTGAAAAACTGTTTTTT
TRBJ2-7	TRBV5-1	.	TRBD2	CASSLRPLAGGGDEQYF	TGCGCCAGCAGCTTACGTCCCCTAGCGGGAGGAGGCGACGAGCAGTACTTC
TRBJ2-2	TRBV7-2	.	TRBD2	CASSLRSGSTGELFF	TGTGCCAGCAGCCTACGCAGCGGGAGTACCGGGGAGCTGTTTTTT
TRBJ2-1	TRBV4-1	.	.	CASSQDQGNFYNEQFF	TGCGCCAGCAGCCAAGATCAGGGCAATTTTTACAATGAGCAGTTCTTC
TRBJ2-7	TRBV7-9	.	.	CASSLGSVKSYEQYF	TGTGCCAGCAGCTTAGGCAGTGTGAAATCCTACGAGCAGTACTTC
TRBJ1-5	TRBV19	.	.	CASSPPLNQPQHF	TGTGCCAGTAGCCCTCCCCTCAATCAGCCCCAGCATTTT
TRBJ2-3	TRBV28	.	TRBD2	CASSLPAGEDTQYF	TGTGCCAGCAGTCTCCCCGCGGGGGAAGATACGCAGTATTTT
TRBJ2-5	TRBV5-1	.	TRBD2	CASSLTSGMETQYF	TGCGCCAGCAGCTTGACTAGCGGGATGGAGACCCAGTACTTC
TRBJ2-3	TRBV5-1	once	.	CASSLGVFGTDTQYF	TGCGCCAGCAGCTTGGGCGTTTTTGGCACAGATACGCAGTATTTT
TRBJ1-1	TRBV19	few	.	CASTFHGRGRGNTEAFF	TGTGCCAGTACCTTCCACGGCAGGGGAAGAGGGAACACTGAAGCTTTCTTT
TRBJ2-1	TRBV13	.	TRBD2	CASSLVGLARENEQFF	TGTGCCAGCAGCTTAGTCGGACTAGCGCGTGAGAATGAGCAGTTCTTC
TRBJ2-1	TRBV6-5	.	TRBD2	CASGTRLGDEQFF	TGTGCCAGCGGGACTAGGCTTGGGGATGAGCAGTTCTTC
TRBJ1-2	TRBV9	.	TRBD1	CASSANTGTANYGYTF	TGTGCCAGCAGCGCGAATACCGGGACAGCGAACTATGGCTACACCTTC
TRBJ1-3	TRBV9	.	TRBD1	CASSAWDSTGNTIYF	TGTGCCAGCAGCGCATGGGACAGCACTGGAAACACCATATATTTT
TRBJ2-1	TRBV28	.	TRBD2	CASSPTSGRVGEQFF	TGTGCCAGCAGTCCGACTAGCGGGAGAGTGGGTGAGCAGTTCTTC
TRBJ2-7	TRBV5-1	.	TRBD1	CASSLGQGSYEQYF	TGCGCCAGCAGCTTGGGACAGGGTTCCTACGAGCAGTACTTC
TRBJ1-5	TRBV6-1	.	.	CASRGGGYNQPQHF	TGTGCCAGCAGAGGGGGGGGGTACAATCAGCCCCAGCATTTT
TRBJ2-1	TRBV10-3	.	TRBD2	CAISEFPPTGLAANNEQFF	TGTGCCATCAGTGAGTTCCCGCCGACCGGACTAGCGGCCAACAATGAGCAGTTCTTC
TRBJ2-1	TRBV6-1	once	TRBD2	CASSAHQTSGPYNEQFF	TGTGCCAGCAGTGCTCATCAGACTAGCGGGCCCTACAATGAGCAGTTCTTC
TRBJ2-7	TRBV6-1	.	TRBD2	CASSEVPGTSGGLEQYF	TGTGCCAGCAGTGAGGTACCCGGGACTAGCGGGGGTTTGGAGCAGTACTTC
TRBJ2-2	TRBV6-5	.	.	CASSNHGQNTGELFF	TGTGCCAGCAGCAATCACGGACAGAACACCGGGGAGCTGTTTTTT
TRBJ2-4	TRBV28	.	.	CASKLRDKAKNIQYF	TGTGCCAGCAAACTCCGGGACAAAGCCAAAAACATTCAGTACTTC
TRBJ2-2	TRBV6-1	few	.	CASSEAFRTGELFF	TGTGCCAGCAGTGAAGCGTTCAGAACCGGGGAGCTGTTTTTT
TRBJ2-1	TRBV15	.	.	CATSRSAVRDEQFF	TGTGCCACCAGCAGATCAGCGGTCCGCGATGAGCAGTTCTTC
TRBJ2-1	TRBV29-1	.	.	CSVIRETHGNEQFF	TGCAGCGTTATTCGTGAAACCCACGGTAATGAGCAGTTCTTC
TRBJ2-1	TRBV10-3	.	TRBD2	CAISEFTGTIKGGQFF	TGTGCCATCAGTGAGTTTACCGGGACTATCAAGGGAGGGCAGTTCTTC
TRBJ2-3	TRBV4-1	.	.	CASSQEGAKAPDTQYF	TGCGCCAGCAGCCAAGAGGGGGCCAAGGCCCCAGATACGCAGTATTTT
TRBJ2-5	TRBV28	.	.	CASSSGETQYF	TGTGCCAGCAGCTCGGGTGAGACCCAGTACTTC
TRBJ2-7	TRBV6-1	.	.	CASRPRGTHEQYF	TGTGCCAGCAGGCCCCGGGGAACCCACGAGCAGTACTTC
TRBJ2-3	TRBV15	.	.	CATSRSQVTDTQYF	TGTGCCACCAGCAGGTCCCAGGTCACAGATACGCAGTATTTT